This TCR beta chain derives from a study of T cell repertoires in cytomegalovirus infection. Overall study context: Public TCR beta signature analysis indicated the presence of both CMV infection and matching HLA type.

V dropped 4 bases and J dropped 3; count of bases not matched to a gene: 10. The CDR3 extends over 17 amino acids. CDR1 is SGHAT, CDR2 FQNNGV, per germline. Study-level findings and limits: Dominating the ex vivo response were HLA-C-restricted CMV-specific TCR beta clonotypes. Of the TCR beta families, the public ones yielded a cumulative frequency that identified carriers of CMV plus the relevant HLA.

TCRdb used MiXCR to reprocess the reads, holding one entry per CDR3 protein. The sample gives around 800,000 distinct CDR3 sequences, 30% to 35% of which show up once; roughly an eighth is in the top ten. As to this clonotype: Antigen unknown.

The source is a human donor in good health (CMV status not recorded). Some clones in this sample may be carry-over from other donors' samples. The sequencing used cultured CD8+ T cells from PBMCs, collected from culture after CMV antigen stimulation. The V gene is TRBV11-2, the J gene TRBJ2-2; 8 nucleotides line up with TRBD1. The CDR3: CASSSTDRGADTGELFF. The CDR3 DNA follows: TGTGCCAGCAGCTCGACCGACAGGGGAGCGGACACCGGGGAGCTGTTTTTT.